Listed below are T cell receptor beta chains from one sample, sequenced in a study of blood T cell repertoires in COVID-19. Data came from immunoSEQ multiplex PCR; TCRdb stores just in-frame clones and leaves some out. The sample records under 300,000 clones, 85% being singletons. The sequencing sample was made of peripheral blood. The receptor set was obtained from a woman aged 55-70 years with active or convalescent COVID-19. Each CDR3 is given with its conserved first and last residue. Fields, in order: D gene, V gene, J gene, clone size, CDR3 protein, CDR3 DNA. D genes are given only for firm matches. A row's size may be missing; if present it is once, few, many or a size class.

D gene: TRBD2; V gene: TRBV5-1; J gene: TRBJ2-1; clone size: once; CDR3 protein: CASSWGRGLAGYNEQFF; CDR3 DNA: TGCGCCAGCAGCTGGGGTCGGGGACTAGCGGGCTACAATGAGCAGTTCTTC
D gene: TRBD1; V gene: TRBV11-2; J gene: TRBJ1-1; clone size: NA; CDR3 protein: CASSYQGDLGTEAFF; CDR3 DNA: TGTGCCAGCAGCTATCAGGGGGACCTGGGCACTGAAGCTTTCTTT
D gene: NA; V gene: TRBV19; J gene: TRBJ2-3; clone size: NA; CDR3 protein: CASKEGNTDTQYF; CDR3 DNA: TGTGCCAGTAAAGAGGGCAACACAGATACGCAGTATTTT
D gene: NA; V gene: TRBV11-3; J gene: TRBJ2-2; clone size: NA; CDR3 protein: CASSWGPSGELFF; CDR3 DNA: TGTGCCAGCAGCTGGGGCCCGTCCGGGGAGCTGTTTTTT
D gene: NA; V gene: TRBV3-1/TRBV3-2; J gene: TRBJ1-2; clone size: NA; CDR3 protein: CASSQEALRAGRYGYTF; CDR3 DNA: TGTGCCAGCAGCCAAGAAGCTCTTAGGGCAGGGAGGTATGGCTACACCTTC
D gene: TRBD2; V gene: TRBV29-1; J gene: TRBJ2-2; clone size: NA; CDR3 protein: CSVGTSGDTGELFF; CDR3 DNA: TGCAGCGTTGGGACTAGCGGGGATACCGGGGAGCTGTTTTTT
D gene: NA; V gene: TRBV4-1; J gene: TRBJ1-1; clone size: few; CDR3 protein: CASSQVGQGGTEAFF; CDR3 DNA: TGCGCCAGCAGCCAAGTTGGGCAGGGCGGAACTGAAGCTTTCTTT
D gene: TRBD1; V gene: TRBV19; J gene: TRBJ1-5; clone size: NA; CDR3 protein: CATKDRVGNQPQHF; CDR3 DNA: TGTGCCACTAAAGACAGGGTTGGCAATCAGCCCCAGCATTTT
D gene: TRBD2; V gene: TRBV10-3; J gene: TRBJ2-2; clone size: NA; CDR3 protein: CAISEYHSGANTGELFF; CDR3 DNA: TGTGCCATCAGTGAATATCACAGCGGGGCAAACACCGGGGAGCTGTTTTTT
D gene: TRBD1; V gene: TRBV15; J gene: TRBJ1-3; clone size: NA; CDR3 protein: CATSRDKGASGNTIYF; CDR3 DNA: TGTGCCACCAGCAGAGATAAGGGGGCCTCTGGAAACACCATATATTTT
D gene: NA; V gene: TRBV6-5; J gene: TRBJ1-1; clone size: few; CDR3 protein: CASRWGLNTEAFF; CDR3 DNA: TGTGCCAGCAGATGGGGCCTGAACACTGAAGCTTTCTTT
D gene: NA; V gene: TRBV16; J gene: TRBJ2-1; clone size: NA; CDR3 protein: CASSPGLEQFF; CDR3 DNA: TGTGCCAGCAGTCCCGGGTTAGAGCAGTTCTTC
D gene: NA; V gene: TRBV15; J gene: TRBJ1-2; clone size: once; CDR3 protein: CATSRGGRLDYTF; CDR3 DNA: TGTGCCACCAGCAGAGGGGGCAGGCTGGACTACACCTTC
D gene: TRBD1; V gene: TRBV10-3; J gene: TRBJ2-3; clone size: NA; CDR3 protein: CAISQTGADTQYF; CDR3 DNA: TGTGCCATCTCTCAGACAGGGGCAGATACGCAGTATTTT
D gene: NA; V gene: TRBV4-2; J gene: TRBJ1-2; clone size: NA; CDR3 protein: CASSQESQAVYGYTF; CDR3 DNA: TGTGCCAGCAGCCAAGAATCACAGGCGGTCTATGGCTACACCTTC
D gene: TRBD1; V gene: TRBV7-2; J gene: TRBJ2-1; clone size: NA; CDR3 protein: CASSWWGMTGGNAQFF; CDR3 DNA: TGTGCCAGCAGCTGGTGGGGAATGACAGGGGGCAACGCGCAGTTCTTC
D gene: NA; V gene: TRBV30; J gene: TRBJ1-1; clone size: NA; CDR3 protein: CAWSVSGGDTEAFF; CDR3 DNA: TGTGCCTGGAGTGTCTCGGGGGGGGACACTGAAGCTTTCTTT
D gene: TRBD2; V gene: TRBV13; J gene: TRBJ2-4; clone size: NA; CDR3 protein: CASSLKGLAGMDIQYF; CDR3 DNA: TGTGCCAGCAGCTTAAAAGGGCTAGCGGGTATGGACATTCAGTACTTC
D gene: NA; V gene: TRBV5-8; J gene: TRBJ2-1; clone size: NA; CDR3 protein: CASTLRLGSYNEQFF; CDR3 DNA: TGTGCCAGCACCCTCAGACTGGGCTCCTACAATGAGCAGTTCTTC
D gene: NA; V gene: TRBV7-2; J gene: TRBJ1-5; clone size: NA; CDR3 protein: CASSSFRNSNQPQHF; CDR3 DNA: TGTGCCAGCAGTTCGTTCAGAAATAGCAATCAGCCCCAGCATTTT
D gene: TRBD1; V gene: TRBV6-6; J gene: TRBJ1-6; clone size: NA; CDR3 protein: CASSYRGPYRPLHF; CDR3 DNA: TGTGCCAGCAGTTACAGGGGGCCCTATCGGCCCCTCCACTTT
D gene: NA; V gene: TRBV30; J gene: TRBJ1-2; clone size: NA; CDR3 protein: CAWTGTPNGGYTF; CDR3 DNA: TGTGCCTGGACCGGGACACCAAACGGTGGCTACACCTTC
D gene: TRBD1; V gene: TRBV11-3; J gene: TRBJ2-3; clone size: NA; CDR3 protein: CASSPTGAPSTDTQYF; CDR3 DNA: TGTGCCAGCAGCCCAACAGGGGCTCCTAGCACAGATACGCAGTATTTT
D gene: NA; V gene: TRBV19; J gene: TRBJ1-5; clone size: NA; CDR3 protein: CASSWRVGQPQHF; CDR3 DNA: TGTGCCAGTAGTTGGAGGGTCGGTCAGCCCCAGCATTTT
D gene: TRBD2; V gene: TRBV28; J gene: TRBJ2-1; clone size: once; CDR3 protein: CASSLTGGTSGISSYNEQFF; CDR3 DNA: TGTGCCAGCAGTCTTACCGGCGGGACTAGCGGGATAAGCTCCTACAATGAGCAGTTCTTC
D gene: TRBD2; V gene: TRBV6-5; J gene: TRBJ2-1; clone size: once; CDR3 protein: CASSYSGGRGPNEQFF; CDR3 DNA: TGTGCCAGCAGTTACTCTGGCGGGAGAGGACCTAATGAGCAGTTCTTC
D gene: TRBD2; V gene: TRBV5-5; J gene: TRBJ2-5; clone size: NA; CDR3 protein: CASSLGQGVKRGETQYF; CDR3 DNA: TGTGCCAGCAGCTTGGGGCAGGGTGTAAAGCGGGGAGAGACCCAGTACTTC
D gene: NA; V gene: TRBV25-1; J gene: TRBJ2-5; clone size: NA; CDR3 protein: CASSELMGLGDQETQYF; CDR3 DNA: TGTGCCAGCAGTGAATTGATGGGGTTGGGAGACCAAGAGACCCAGTACTTC
D gene: NA; V gene: TRBV6-6; J gene: TRBJ1-2; clone size: once; CDR3 protein: CASSYLDTAGGYTF; CDR3 DNA: TGTGCCAGCAGTTACTTGGACACGGCCGGGGGCTACACCTTC
D gene: NA; V gene: TRBV11-1; J gene: TRBJ2-1; clone size: few; CDR3 protein: CASSLAIPGKAYNEQFF; CDR3 DNA: TGTGCCAGCAGCTTAGCGATCCCGGGTAAGGCCTACAATGAGCAGTTCTTC
D gene: TRBD1; V gene: TRBV18; J gene: TRBJ1-2; clone size: NA; CDR3 protein: CASSPRGQGYGYTF; CDR3 DNA: TGTGCCAGCTCACCACGGGGACAGGGTTATGGCTACACCTTC
D gene: TRBD1; V gene: TRBV2; J gene: TRBJ1-2; clone size: NA; CDR3 protein: CASLRDRGNYGYTF; CDR3 DNA: TGTGCCAGCCTAAGGGACAGGGGGAACTATGGCTACACCTTC
D gene: NA; V gene: TRBV19; J gene: TRBJ1-5; clone size: NA; CDR3 protein: CASSGSSLRGQPQHF; CDR3 DNA: TGTGCCAGTAGTGGCAGCTCGCTACGGGGTCAGCCCCAGCATTTT
D gene: TRBD1; V gene: TRBV6-4; J gene: TRBJ1-1; clone size: once; CDR3 protein: CASRAGDRERAFF; CDR3 DNA: TGTGCCAGCAGAGCGGGGGACAGGGAAAGAGCTTTCTTT
D gene: TRBD1; V gene: TRBV19; J gene: TRBJ2-7; clone size: NA; CDR3 protein: CASSIGTGLYEQYF; CDR3 DNA: TGTGCCAGTAGTATCGGGACAGGGTTGTACGAGCAGTACTTC
D gene: NA; V gene: TRBV5-1; J gene: TRBJ1-2; clone size: NA; CDR3 protein: CASSLDITTGYGYTF; CDR3 DNA: TGCGCCAGCAGCTTGGATATTACGACAGGCTATGGCTACACCTTC
D gene: TRBD1; V gene: TRBV27; J gene: TRBJ1-6; clone size: NA; CDR3 protein: CASSITGTAYNSPLHF; CDR3 DNA: TGTGCCAGCAGTATTACCGGGACAGCCTATAATTCACCCCTCCACTTT
D gene: TRBD1; V gene: TRBV28; J gene: TRBJ1-1; clone size: NA; CDR3 protein: CASTGTGGGDTEAFF; CDR3 DNA: TGTGCCAGCACCGGAACAGGGGGTGGGGACACTGAAGCTTTCTTT
D gene: NA; V gene: TRBV7-9; J gene: TRBJ1-2; clone size: once; CDR3 protein: CASSLDGGYTF; CDR3 DNA: TGTGCCAGCAGCTTAGACGGTGGCTACACCTTC
D gene: NA; V gene: TRBV21-1; J gene: TRBJ1-6; clone size: NA; CDR3 protein: CASSTRDREDSPLHF; CDR3 DNA: TGTGCCAGCAGCACCCGGGACAGGGAGGACTCACCCCTCCACTTT
D gene: TRBD1; V gene: TRBV2; J gene: TRBJ1-1; clone size: once; CDR3 protein: CASSQRQGDTEAFF; CDR3 DNA: TGTGCCAGCAGCCAGAGACAGGGGGACACTGAAGCTTTCTTT
D gene: TRBD1; V gene: TRBV5-1; J gene: TRBJ2-1; clone size: NA; CDR3 protein: CASSLITGGRNEQFF; CDR3 DNA: TGCGCCAGCAGCTTGATTACAGGGGGGAGGAATGAGCAGTTCTTC
D gene: TRBD1; V gene: TRBV5-4; J gene: TRBJ2-7; clone size: NA; CDR3 protein: CASSLGGQGSYEQYF; CDR3 DNA: TGTGCCAGCAGCTTGGGAGGACAGGGTTCCTACGAGCAGTACTTC
D gene: TRBD1; V gene: TRBV18; J gene: TRBJ1-4; clone size: NA; CDR3 protein: CASKLTGGIEKLFF; CDR3 DNA: TGTGCCAGCAAACTGACAGGGGGCATTGAAAAACTGTTTTTT
D gene: NA; V gene: TRBV7-7; J gene: TRBJ2-5; clone size: NA; CDR3 protein: CASSPQGSLETQYF; CDR3 DNA: TGTGCTAGCAGCCCACAGGGAAGTTTAGAGACCCAGTACTTC
D gene: TRBD1; V gene: TRBV28; J gene: TRBJ1-2; clone size: NA; CDR3 protein: CASSVDGQGNSGYTF; CDR3 DNA: TGTGCCAGCAGTGTTGATGGACAGGGGAACTCTGGCTACACCTTC
D gene: NA; V gene: TRBV12-3/TRBV12-4; J gene: TRBJ1-1; clone size: NA; CDR3 protein: CASSSQRRTEAFF; CDR3 DNA: TGTGCCAGCAGTTCCCAGAGGAGGACTGAAGCTTTCTTT
D gene: NA; V gene: TRBV5-1; J gene: TRBJ1-4; clone size: few; CDR3 protein: CASSLEGDNEKLFF; CDR3 DNA: TGCGCCAGCAGCTTGGAGGGAGACAATGAAAAACTGTTTTTT
D gene: NA; V gene: TRBV7-8; J gene: TRBJ1-5; clone size: once; CDR3 protein: CASSQVRQGNQPQHF; CDR3 DNA: TGTGCCAGCAGCCAGGTTAGGCAGGGCAATCAGCCCCAGCATTTT
D gene: NA; V gene: TRBV30; J gene: TRBJ2-5; clone size: NA; CDR3 protein: CAWSEGHQGETQYF; CDR3 DNA: TGTGCCTGGAGTGAAGGACACCAAGGCGAGACCCAGTACTTC
D gene: NA; V gene: TRBV2; J gene: TRBJ2-1; clone size: NA; CDR3 protein: CASRQDKEEQFF; CDR3 DNA: TGTGCCAGCAGGCAGGACAAAGAAGAGCAGTTCTTC
D gene: TRBD2; V gene: TRBV5-1; J gene: TRBJ2-7; clone size: NA; CDR3 protein: CASSWTSGTLEQYF; CDR3 DNA: TGCGCCAGCAGCTGGACTAGCGGGACCCTCGAGCAGTACTTC
D gene: NA; V gene: TRBV19; J gene: TRBJ1-2; clone size: few; CDR3 protein: CASSIRQRYGYTF; CDR3 DNA: TGTGCCAGTAGTATAAGGCAGCGGTATGGCTACACCTTC
D gene: NA; V gene: TRBV2; J gene: TRBJ1-5; clone size: NA; CDR3 protein: CASSDDSDQGQPQHF; CDR3 DNA: TGTGCCAGCAGTGACGACAGCGATCAAGGGCAGCCCCAGCATTTT
D gene: TRBD2; V gene: TRBV28; J gene: TRBJ2-3; clone size: NA; CDR3 protein: CASSLWRGGLTDTQYF; CDR3 DNA: TGTGCCAGCAGTTTATGGCGGGGGGGCCTCACAGATACGCAGTATTTT
D gene: NA; V gene: TRBV11-3; J gene: TRBJ2-4; clone size: NA; CDR3 protein: CASSFFGGAENIQYF; CDR3 DNA: TGTGCCAGCAGCTTCTTTGGGGGCGCCGAAAACATTCAGTACTTC
D gene: TRBD1; V gene: TRBV5-1; J gene: TRBJ2-3; clone size: NA; CDR3 protein: CASSWDRAGTDTQYF; CDR3 DNA: TGCGCCAGCAGCTGGGACAGGGCGGGAACAGATACGCAGTATTTT
D gene: TRBD2; V gene: TRBV24-1; J gene: TRBJ2-3; clone size: NA; CDR3 protein: CATSDSGTSGATDTQYF; CDR3 DNA: TGTGCCACCAGTGATTCCGGGACTAGCGGAGCCACAGATACGCAGTATTTT
D gene: NA; V gene: TRBV28; J gene: TRBJ2-1; clone size: once; CDR3 protein: CASSLQGRYNEQFF; CDR3 DNA: TGTGCCAGCAGTTTACAGGGGCGTTACAATGAGCAGTTCTTC